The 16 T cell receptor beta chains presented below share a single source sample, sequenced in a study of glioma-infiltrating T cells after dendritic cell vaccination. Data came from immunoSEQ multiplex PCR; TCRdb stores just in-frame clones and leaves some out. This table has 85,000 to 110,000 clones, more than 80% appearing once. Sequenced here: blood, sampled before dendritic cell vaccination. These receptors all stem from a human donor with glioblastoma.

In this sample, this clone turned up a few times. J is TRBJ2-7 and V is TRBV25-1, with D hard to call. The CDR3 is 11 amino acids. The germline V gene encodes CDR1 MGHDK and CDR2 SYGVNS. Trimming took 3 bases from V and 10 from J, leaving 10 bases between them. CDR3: CASSEERQQYF. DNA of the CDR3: TGTGCCAGCAGTGAGGAGAGGCAACAGTACTTC.

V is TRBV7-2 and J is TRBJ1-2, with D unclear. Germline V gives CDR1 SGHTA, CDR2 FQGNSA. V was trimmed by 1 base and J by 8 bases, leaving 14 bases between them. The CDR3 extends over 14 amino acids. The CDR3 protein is CASSLVWVTGGYTF. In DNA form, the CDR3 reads TGTGCCAGCAGCTTAGTTTGGGTTACGGGAGGCTACACCTTC.

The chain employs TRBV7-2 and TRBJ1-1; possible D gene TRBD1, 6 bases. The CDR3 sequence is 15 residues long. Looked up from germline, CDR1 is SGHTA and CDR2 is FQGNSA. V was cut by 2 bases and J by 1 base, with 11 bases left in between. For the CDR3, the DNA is TGTGCCAGCAGCTTATCCGCAGGGGAGAACACTGAAGCTTTCTTT. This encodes CASSLSAGENTEAFF.

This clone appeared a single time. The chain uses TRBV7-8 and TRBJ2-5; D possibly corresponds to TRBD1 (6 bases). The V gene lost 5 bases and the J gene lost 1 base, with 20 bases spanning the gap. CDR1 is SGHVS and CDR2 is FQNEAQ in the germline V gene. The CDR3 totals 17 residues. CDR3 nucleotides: TGTGCCAGCAGCCGACCCCGGGACACAATTTCCCAAGAGACCCAGTACTTC. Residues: CASSRPRDTISQETQYF.

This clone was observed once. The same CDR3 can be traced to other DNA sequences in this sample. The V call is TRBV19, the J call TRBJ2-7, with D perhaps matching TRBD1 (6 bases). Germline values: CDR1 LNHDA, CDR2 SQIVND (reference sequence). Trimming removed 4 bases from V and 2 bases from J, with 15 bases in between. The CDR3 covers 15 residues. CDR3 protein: CASSRNRETAYEQYF. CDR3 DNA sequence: TGTGCCAGTAGTAGAAACAGGGAGACGGCCTACGAGCAGTACTTC. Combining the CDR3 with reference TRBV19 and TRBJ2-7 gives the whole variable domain DGGITQSPKYLFRKEGQNVTLSCEQNLNHDAMYWYRQDPGQGLRLIYYSQIVNDFQKGDIAEGYSVSREKKESFPLTVTSAQKNPTAFYLCASSRNRETAYEQYFGPGTRLTVT.

This CDR3 is CASRTGSFNQPQHF. The DNA for the CDR3 is TGTGCCAGCAGGACAGGGTCATTTAATCAGCCCCAGCATTTT. The rearrangement links TRBV6-6 to TRBJ1-5; 7 bases match TRBD1. Germline values: CDR1 MNHNY, CDR2 SVGAGI (reference sequence). The junction had 6 bases not matched to a gene; V was cut back by 6 bases and J by 4 bases. The CDR3 has 14 amino acids.

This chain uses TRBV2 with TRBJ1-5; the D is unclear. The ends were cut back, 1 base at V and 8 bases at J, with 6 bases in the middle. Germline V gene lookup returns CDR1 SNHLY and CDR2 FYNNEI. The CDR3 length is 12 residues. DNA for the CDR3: TGTGCCAGCAGTGAAGAGCTGGAGCCCCAGCATTTT. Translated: CASSEELEPQHF.

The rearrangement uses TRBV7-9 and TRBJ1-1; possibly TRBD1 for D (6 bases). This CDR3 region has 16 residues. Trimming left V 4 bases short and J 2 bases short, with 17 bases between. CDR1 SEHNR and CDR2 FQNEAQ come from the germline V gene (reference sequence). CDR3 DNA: TGTGCCAGCAGCTGGGTTCCCGGGACACATAACACTGAAGCTTTCTTT. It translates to CASSWVPGTHNTEAFF.

As DNA, the CDR3 is TGTGCCAGCAGTTACAGGGGTGGTTGGGAGCAGTACTTC. It yields the protein CASSYRGGWEQYF. This chain uses TRBV6-5 with TRBJ2-7, with D possibly TRBD1 on 5 matching bases. CDR1 and CDR2 (germline): MNHEY, SVGAGI. This CDR3 has 13 amino acids. The V gene lost 2 bases and the J gene lost 7 bases, with 12 bases spanning the gap.

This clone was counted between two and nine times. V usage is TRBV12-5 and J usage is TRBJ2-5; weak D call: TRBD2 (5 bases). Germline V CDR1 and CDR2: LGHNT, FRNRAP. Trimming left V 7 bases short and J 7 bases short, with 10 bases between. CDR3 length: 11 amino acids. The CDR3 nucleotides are TGTGCTAGTGCCCTTGCGGGGACCCAGTACTTC. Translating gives CASALAGTQYF.

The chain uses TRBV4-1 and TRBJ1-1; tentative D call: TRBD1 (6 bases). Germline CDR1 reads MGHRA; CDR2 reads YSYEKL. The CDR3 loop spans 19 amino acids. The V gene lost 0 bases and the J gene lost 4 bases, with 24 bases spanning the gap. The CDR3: CASSQEGTGMMKVSTEAFF. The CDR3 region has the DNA TGCGCCAGCAGCCAAGAGGGTACAGGGATGATGAAAGTAAGCACTGAAGCTTTCTTT.

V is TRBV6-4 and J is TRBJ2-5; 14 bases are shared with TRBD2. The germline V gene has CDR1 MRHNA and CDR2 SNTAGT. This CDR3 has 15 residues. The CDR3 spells CDRRTSGGTEETQYF. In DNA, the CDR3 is TGTGACCGAAGGACTAGCGGGGGGACTGAGGAGACCCAGTACTTC.

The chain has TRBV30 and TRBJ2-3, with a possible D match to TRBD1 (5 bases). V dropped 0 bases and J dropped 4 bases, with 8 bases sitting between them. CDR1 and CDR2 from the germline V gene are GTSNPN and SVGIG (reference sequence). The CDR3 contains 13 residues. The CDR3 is CAWSVRQSDTQYF. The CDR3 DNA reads TGTGCCTGGAGTGTACGACAGTCAGATACGCAGTATTTT.

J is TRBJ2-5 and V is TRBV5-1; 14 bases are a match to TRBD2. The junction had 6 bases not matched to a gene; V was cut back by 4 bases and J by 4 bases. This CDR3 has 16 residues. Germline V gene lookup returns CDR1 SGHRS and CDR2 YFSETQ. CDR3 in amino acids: CASSGTSGGSLETQYF. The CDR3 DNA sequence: TGCGCCAGCAGCGGGACTAGCGGGGGCTCTTTAGAGACCCAGTACTTC.

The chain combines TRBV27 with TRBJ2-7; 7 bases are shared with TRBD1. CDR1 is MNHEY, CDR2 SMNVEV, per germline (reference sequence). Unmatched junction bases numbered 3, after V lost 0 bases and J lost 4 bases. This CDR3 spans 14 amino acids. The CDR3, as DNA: TGTGCCAGCAGTTTATCTGGCAGGGGGTACGAGCAGTACTTC. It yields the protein CASSLSGRGYEQYF.

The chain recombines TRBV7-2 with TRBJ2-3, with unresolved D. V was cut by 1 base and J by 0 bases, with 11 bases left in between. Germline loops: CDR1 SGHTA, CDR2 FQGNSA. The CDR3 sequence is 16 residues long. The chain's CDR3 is CASSLVYRASTDTQYF. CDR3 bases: TGTGCCAGCAGCTTAGTATACAGAGCTAGCACAGATACGCAGTATTTT.